These 21 T cell receptor beta chains came from one sample sequenced in a study of T cells in localized non-small cell lung cancer (dated by TCRdb to 2020 to 2022). The receptor library was made with the immunoSEQ multiplex PCR assay. TCRdb's version of the immuneACCESS table is confined to in-frame rearrangements and falls short of the full clone set. An unresolved V gene accounts for under half of the shortfall where checked; the remainder is of unknown origin. In all, the sample holds 2,500 to 3,500 clones, and about 29% of those were seen once. The ten largest make up 15% to 20% of the sample. The specimen comprised lung tumor tissue, sampled before any cancer treatment. The receptors derive from a man aged 35-75 years with stage III lung adenocarcinoma.

This clone appeared a few times. The chain joins TRBV6-1 to TRBJ2-7; the match to TRBD1 covers 8 bases. V dropped 1 base and J dropped 7; count of bases not matched to a gene: 18. The CDR3 totals 18 residues. The germline CDR1 and CDR2 sequences are MNHNS and SASEGT. In DNA form, the CDR3 reads TGTGCCAGCAGTGAAGGAAGGGGTATAGGACAGGGTGCGAAGGAGCAGTACTTC. Protein product: CASSEGRGIGQGAKEQYF.

This clone has just a few counts. The chain employs TRBV9 and TRBJ2-7, with 8 bases lining up with TRBD1. In germline, CDR1 is SGDLS, CDR2 YYNGEE. The V segment lost 5 bases and the J segment 6 bases; nucleotides outside the gene matches: 4. CDR3 size: 12 residues. The CDR3 nucleotides are TGTGCCAGCAGTTCAACAGGGGGCGAGCAGTACGTC. Translation: CASSSTGGEQYV.

The gene calls are TRBV28 and TRBJ2-3, with TRBD2 matching over 7 bases. The CDR3 consists of 15 residues. J was trimmed by 2 bases and V by 11 bases; bases with no gene match: 13. Germline assignment: CDR1 MDHEN and CDR2 SYDVKM. The CDR3 sequence is CASSPPAGTTDTQYF. CDR3 in DNA: TGTGCCTCCTCCCCCCCAGCGGGGACCACAGATACGCAGTATTTT.

By sample share, this clone is medium-sized (0.01 to 0.1%). The chain recombines TRBV11-3 with TRBJ2-7, with 7 bases lining up with TRBD2. The CDR3 covers 15 residues. J lost 0 bases, V lost 5 bases, and 7 bases had no gene match. Germline V CDR1 and CDR2: SGHNT, YENEEA. CDR3 sequence (DNA): TGTGCCAGCAGCGGGAGCGGGGTGAGCTCCTACGAGCAGTACTTC. This codes for CASSGSGVSSYEQYF.

The chain combines TRBV30 with TRBJ1-2, with D unresolved. Trimming cost V 2 bases and J 3 bases, with 10 bases left between them. Germline V gives CDR1 GTSNPN, CDR2 SVGIG (reference sequence). The CDR3 runs 13 residues. The chain's CDR3 is CAWSQTGDYGYTF. The CDR3 DNA follows: TGTGCCTGGAGTCAAACGGGAGACTATGGCTACACCTTC.

This sequence joins TRBV19 and TRBJ1-1, with D possibly being TRBD1 (5 bases). Trimming removed 7 bases from V and 5 bases from J, with 23 bases in between. This CDR3 region has 16 residues. CDR1 and CDR2 from the germline V gene are LNHDA and SQIVND (reference sequence). The CDR3 DNA follows: TGTGCCAGTATTTATCGGAGGGGAGGTGGTAAGACTGAAGCTTTCTTT. Translating it yields CASIYRRGGGKTEAFF.

V usage is TRBV25-1 and J usage is TRBJ2-2; no reliable D call. The V gene's germline CDR1 is MGHDK and CDR2 SYGVNS. V dropped 6 bases and J dropped 0 bases, with 5 bases sitting between them. CDR3 length: 13 residues. The DNA for the CDR3 is TGTGCCAGCAGAATAGCGAACACCGGGGAGCTGTTTTTT. Protein: CASRIANTGELFF.

The gene calls are TRBV18 and TRBJ1-4, with 8 bases aligning to TRBD1. From germline, CDR1 is KGHSH and CDR2 LQKENI. Trimming at V came to 1 base and at J to 5 bases, leaving 6 bases not matched to a gene. The CDR3 is 16 amino acids. CDR3 protein: CASSPRSGTGNEKLFF. CDR3 sequence (DNA): TGTGCCAGCTCACCACGGAGCGGGACAGGCAATGAAAAACTGTTTTTT.

J is TRBJ1-4 and V is TRBV11-3; D call uncertain. The V gene lost 0 bases and the J gene lost 6 bases, with 11 bases spanning the gap. Germline V gene lookup returns CDR1 SGHNT and CDR2 YENEEA. This CDR3 region has 15 residues. The CDR3 here is CASSLDLSGDEKLFF. DNA of the CDR3: TGTGCCAGCAGCTTAGACCTAAGCGGGGATGAAAAACTGTTTTTT.

This clone has more than one count but fewer than ten. The chain is built from TRBV11-3 and TRBJ2-7; D is ambiguous. Germline CDR1 is SGHNT and CDR2 is YENEEA. The CDR3 sequence is 14 residues long. V was pared by 8 bases and J by 2 bases, with 16 bases between. In DNA, the CDR3 is TGTGCCAGCGCCCAACTCGGGCAGACCTACGAGCAGTACGTC. Translating it yields CASAQLGQTYEQYV.

This clone has a handful of counts. The chain couples TRBV30 to TRBJ1-4; TRBD1 agrees at 9 bases. V trimming: 2 bases; J trimming: 8 bases; junction bases outside the gene matches: 6. Germline assignment: CDR1 GTSNPN and CDR2 SVGIG (reference sequence). The CDR3 is 14 amino acids. The CDR3 sequence is CAWSKTGGKEKLFF. CDR3 in DNA: TGTGCCTGGAGTAAGACAGGGGGGAAAGAAAAACTGTTTTTT.

This clone has a handful of counts. The gene calls are TRBV6-8 and TRBJ2-7; 7 bases are a match to TRBD2. The CDR3 spans 15 residues. Per germline, CDR1 MNHGY and CDR2 SAAAGT. The ends lost 0 bases at V and 2 bases at J; junction bases unmatched: 4. CDR3 sequence (DNA): TGTGCCAGCAGTTACTCGGGAGGGCCACCCTACGAGCAGTACTTC. It translates to CASSYSGGPPYEQYF.

This clone ranks as large (0.1 to 1%). This chain uses TRBV18 with TRBJ2-1; D possibly corresponds to TRBD1 (5 bases). Germline CDR1 and CDR2: KGHSH and LQKENI. The length of the CDR3 is 13 residues. V was trimmed by 3 bases and J by 8 bases, leaving 11 bases between them. The CDR3 reads CASSPDLRDEQFF. CDR3 DNA sequence: TGTGCCAGCTCACCCGATCTCAGGGATGAGCAGTTCTTC.

This clone has more than one count but fewer than ten. The chain uses TRBV6-8 and TRBJ2-1; 9 bases fit TRBD2. Germline CDR1 MNHGY, CDR2 SAAAGT. CDR3 length: 14 residues. V trimming: 6 bases; J trimming: 5 bases; junction bases outside the gene matches: 5. The CDR3 DNA is TGTGCCAGCAGGGGACTAGCAGACAACAATGAGCAGTTCTTC. Translation gives CASRGLADNNEQFF.

J is TRBJ2-5 and V is TRBV18; 8 bases line up with TRBD2. Looked up from germline, CDR1 is KGHSH and CDR2 is LQKENI. This CDR3 is 17 amino acids long. The ends lost 0 bases at V and 5 bases at J; junction bases unmatched: 11. This chain's CDR3 is CASSPPVSGGVGETQYF. CDR3 nucleotide sequence: TGTGCCAGCTCACCACCTGTAAGCGGGGGTGTTGGGGAGACCCAGTACTTC.

CDR3 loop: CASSGGTGLTGELFF. CDR3 DNA: TGTGCCAGTAGTGGGGGGACAGGACTGACCGGGGAGCTGTTTTTT. The chain couples TRBV19 to TRBJ2-2, with TRBD1 matching 8 bases. The V segment lost 5 bases and the J segment 5 bases; nucleotides outside the gene matches: 7. The CDR3 is made up of 15 amino acids. The germline V gene encodes CDR1 LNHDA and CDR2 SQIVND (reference sequence).

This clone is termed large. V gene TRBV28 combines with J gene TRBJ1-5; TRBD1 matches at 7 bases. Unmatched junction bases numbered 11, after V lost 5 bases and J lost 7 bases. The CDR3 sequence is 15 residues long. The germline CDR1 and CDR2 sequences are MDHEN and SYDVKM. The CDR3, as DNA: TGTGCCAGCAGTCAGACCCGAGGGGGCGGGCAGCCCCAGCATTTT. It specifies CASSQTRGGGQPQHF.

This clone was counted a few times. The rearrangement links TRBV9 to TRBJ1-1; D not certain. Per germline, CDR1 SGDLS and CDR2 YYNGEE. This CDR3 contains 13 residues. Trimming left V 4 bases short and J 0 bases short, with 7 bases between. The CDR3 is CASSLMVNTEAFF. In DNA form, the CDR3 reads TGTGCCAGCAGCTTAATGGTGAACACTGAAGCTTTCTTT.

A word on this clone: The junction differs from germline at one of its ends, possibly a read error. The genes are TRBV6-8 and TRBJ1-6; no definite D call. The CDR3 is 13 residues long. CDR1 is MNHGY, CDR2 SAAAGT, per germline. CDR3 coding DNA: TGTGCCATCAGTGGAAGCGATAATTCACCCCTCCACTTT. Its translation is CAISGSDNSPLHF.

This clone is labeled medium-sized. The V gene is TRBV12-5, the J gene TRBJ2-3; D remains ambiguous. Germline V lookup: CDR1 LGHNT, CDR2 FRNRAP. The CDR3 is 13 amino acids. The CDR3 sequence: CASSPTGTDTQYF. In DNA, the CDR3 is TGTGCCAGCTCCCCAACGGGCACAGATACGCAGTATTTT.

CDR3 DNA sequence: TGTGCCAGCAGTTTACCGGACAAGATAAACACTGAAGCTTTCTTT. Encoded protein: CASSLPDKINTEAFF. This rearrangement joins TRBV28 to TRBJ1-1; tentatively, D is TRBD1 (5 bases). CDR1 MDHEN and CDR2 SYDVKM come from the germline V gene. V was pared by 2 bases and J by 2 bases, with 12 bases between. This CDR3 comprises 15 residues. Filled out from reference TRBV28 and TRBJ1-1, the complete variable domain reads DVKVTQSSRYLVKRTGEKVFLECVQDMDHENMFWYRQDPGLGLRLIYFSYDVKMKEKGDIPEGYSVSREKKERFSLILESASTNQTSMYLCASSLPDKINTEAFFGQGTRLTVV.